The 5 T cell receptor beta chains presented below share a single source sample, sequenced in a study of T cell responses to AZD1222 COVID-19 vaccine. Sequenced by immunoSEQ multiplex PCR; TCRdb stores in-frame clones only, minus some. The table records some 150,000 clones, 70% to 90% of them present only once. This specimen was peripheral blood, taken 28 days after the second AZD1222 dose. These TCRs come from an adult who received the AZD1222 COVID-19 vaccine.

V gene TRBV2 combines with J gene TRBJ1-1, with D perhaps TRBD1 (6 bases). CDR3 length equals 15 residues. Germline CDR1 reads SNHLY; CDR2 reads FYNNEI. V lost 4 bases to trimming and J lost 0 bases, with 12 bases between them. DNA for the CDR3: TGTGCCAGCAGTGTTCAACAGGGTATGAACACTGAAGCTTTCTTT. It specifies CASSVQQGMNTEAFF.

The chain couples TRBV5-1 to TRBJ1-1; D might be TRBD1 (5 bases). V gave up 0 bases and J gave up 5 bases, with 26 bases separating them. This CDR3 spans 19 amino acids. Per the germline V gene, CDR1 is SGHRS and CDR2 is YFSETQ. CDR3 protein: CASSLAPGGASPLDTEAFF. CDR3 DNA sequence: TGCGCCAGCAGCTTGGCCCCCGGTGGGGCCTCCCCCCTAGATACTGAAGCTTTCTTT.

This chain connects TRBV7-8 to TRBJ2-7; 10 bases map to TRBD1. V dropped 4 bases and J dropped 4; count of bases not matched to a gene: 7. CDR3 size: 15 residues. Germline CDR1 and CDR2: SGHVS and FQNEAQ. The CDR3 sequence is CASSSRTGGWYEQYF. The CDR3 nucleotides read TGTGCCAGCAGCTCTAGGACAGGGGGGTGGTACGAGCAGTACTTC.

The rearrangement links TRBV6-5 to TRBJ2-2; D might be TRBD2 (5 bases). The CDR3 covers 14 residues. V was pared by 8 bases and J by 5 bases, with 15 bases between. Per the germline V gene, CDR1 is MNHEY and CDR2 is SVGAGI. For the CDR3, the DNA is TGTGCCAGCGCTAGCAACTTAGTTACCGGGGAGCTGTTTTTT. Protein sequence: CASASNLVTGELFF.

A single count supports this clone. V is TRBV6-5 and J is TRBJ1-5, with D possibly matching TRBD1 (6 bases). CDR3 length: 14 residues. Germline CDR1 is MNHEY and CDR2 is SVGAGI. The V and J ends lost 6 bases and 3 bases respectively, with 12 bases between them. CDR3 sequence: CASRPQGNNQPQHF. The DNA for the CDR3 is TGTGCCAGCAGACCACAGGGTAACAATCAGCCCCAGCATTTT.